This T cell receptor (beta chain) was observed in a study of cytomegalovirus exposure and HLA in healthy donors. Findings and caveats of the study: The investigators catalogued some 160 TCR beta chains as cytomegalovirus-associated. When presence/absence was analysed, sequencing depth was taken to be roughly uniform across donors. Donors belonging to an Asian-associated ancestry cluster reportedly showed fewer N-insertions in productive TCRs than the roughly 670-donor mean, according to what a later analysis found.

The germline V and J ends were trimmed by 6 bases and 5 bases, with 10 bases remaining between them. Germline V CDR1 and CDR2: KGHSH, LQKENI. This CDR3 has 12 residues. On this clone itself: The target antigen is unknown.

Researchers ran the PCR with 60 Vbeta and 13 Jbeta primers. TCRdb keeps only in-frame clones here, not all; method: immunoSEQ multiplex PCR. In the table there are around 150,000 clones, less than 85% of which are singletons. The receptor comes from a man in his forties in good health and CMV-seronegative. This chain uses TRBV18 with TRBJ1-1, with D unresolved. Material: PBMCs. CDR3 sequence reads: CASSPARTEAFF. The CDR3 nucleotides are TGTGCCAGCTCCCCGGCGAGGACTGAAGCTTTCTTT.